Shown below are 21 T cell receptor beta chains from a single sample sequenced in a study of blood T cell repertoires in COVID-19. Sequencing used immunoSEQ multiplex PCR; TCRdb keeps in-frame clones, though not all of them. This sample carries 150,000 or so clones, approximately 90% of them seen once, and the ten largest clones take 4%. Sequencing used PBMCs or T cells enriched from blood (not recorded which). These receptors all come from a woman in her 40s who had been exposed to COVID-19.

This sequence joins TRBV28 and TRBJ1-2; D remains unclear. Germline CDR1 MDHEN, CDR2 SYDVKM. The CDR3 sequence is 12 residues long. V lost 11 bases and J lost 8, with 18 bases in between. The DNA of the CDR3 is TGTGCCGCGACTCGGCGGGTGAACGGCTACACCTTC. Protein: CAATRRVNGYTF.

The V and J genes are TRBV7-8 and TRBJ1-1; TRBD1 might be the D (5 bases). Deletions cut 5 bases from V and 2 bases from J, with 12 bases between. The CDR3 runs to 14 residues. Germline V gene lookup returns CDR1 SGHVS and CDR2 FQNEAQ. DNA of the CDR3: TGTGCCAGCAGCCCCGGGGGAAGCAACACTGAAGCTTTCTTT. Translated: CASSPGGSNTEAFF.

The rearrangement links TRBV5-4 to TRBJ2-5; TRBD2 aligns across 11 bases. Germline V CDR1 and CDR2: SGHNT, YYREEE (reference sequence). The CDR3 contains 15 residues. V was pared by 4 bases and J by 5 bases, with 7 bases of the junction left unmatched. Here the CDR3 reads CASSGKLAGVETQYF. In DNA form, the CDR3 reads TGTGCCAGCAGCGGAAAACTAGCGGGGGTGGAGACCCAGTACTTC. The whole variable domain, remainder taken from reference TRBV5-4 and TRBJ2-5, is ETGVTQSPTHLIKTRGQQVTLRCSSQSGHNTVSWYQQALGQGPQFIFQYYREEENGRGNFPPRFSGLQFPNYSSELNVNALELDDSALYLCASSGKLAGVETQYFGPGTRLLVL.

This sequence joins TRBV5-8 and TRBJ2-4; D uncertain. Germline V gene lookup returns CDR1 SGHTS and CDR2 YDEGEE. This CDR3 contains 16 residues. Trimming removed 4 bases at V and 3 bases at J, with 17 bases between. Here the CDR3 reads CASSREMTTGKNIQYF. The CDR3 nucleotides read TGTGCCAGCAGCCGAGAGATGACAACCGGCAAAAACATTCAGTACTTC.

The genes are TRBV5-1 and TRBJ1-6, with TRBD1 matching 9 bases. The germline CDR1 and CDR2 sequences are SGHRS and YFSETQ. This CDR3 has 14 residues. Trimming cost V 3 bases and J 9 bases; bases outside gene matches: 4. The CDR3 DNA follows: TGCGCCAGCAGCTCGACAGGGGGAAGTTCACCCCTCCACTTT. This codes for CASSSTGGSSPLHF.

A few counts support this clone. The chain carries TRBV11-1 and TRBJ1-2; D perhaps matches TRBD1 (6 bases). The germline CDR1 and CDR2 sequences are SGHAT and FQDESV (reference sequence). Trimming cost V 5 bases and J 2 bases, with 12 bases left between them. This CDR3 comprises 14 residues. CDR3 in amino acids: CASSETGKNYGYTF. The CDR3 DNA follows: TGTGCCAGCAGCGAAACAGGGAAGAACTATGGCTACACCTTC.

This chain joins TRBV5-4 and TRBJ1-2, with D uncertain. The CDR3 runs to 15 residues. V dropped 0 bases and J dropped 1 base, with 10 bases sitting between them. Germline V gene lookup returns CDR1 SGHNT and CDR2 YYREEE (reference sequence). The CDR3, as DNA: TGTGCCAGCAGCTTGGTGGAAGGACTTAACTATGGCTACACCTTC. This translates into CASSLVEGLNYGYTF.

V gene TRBV6-2 or TRBV6-3 combines with J gene TRBJ2-7; the D gene is possibly TRBD2 (6 bases). The CDR3 length is 19 residues. CDR1 is MNHEY, CDR2 SVGEGT, per germline. Trimming took off 6 bases at V and 0 bases at J, with 27 bases between the two ends. CDR3 sequence reads: CASSQLKGRAGSNSYEQYF. CDR3 in DNA: TGTGCCAGCAGCCAACTCAAGGGTCGGGCGGGATCAAACTCCTACGAGCAGTACTTC.

The chain uses TRBV7-2 and TRBJ2-3; 10 bases agree with TRBD2. Germline loops: CDR1 SGHTA, CDR2 FQGNSA. V was pared by 1 base and J by 2 bases, with 6 bases of the junction left unmatched. This CDR3 is built from 17 residues. Here the CDR3 reads CASSLGRTSGVTDTQYF. The CDR3 DNA follows: TGTGCCAGCAGCTTAGGCCGTACTAGCGGGGTCACAGATACGCAGTATTTT.

J is TRBJ1-5 and V is TRBV27; no reliable D call. Trimming shortened V by 1 base and J by 4 bases, and 5 bases separated the two germline ends. Germline CDR1 is MNHEY and CDR2 is SMNVEV (reference sequence). This CDR3 has 13 residues. CDR3 residues: CASSLLFNQPQHF. CDR3 nucleotide sequence: TGTGCCAGCAGTTTATTATTTAATCAGCCCCAGCATTTT.

This clone was observed a single time. The chain links TRBV7-2 to TRBJ2-1; no definite D call. Deletions cut 5 bases from V and 1 base from J, with 6 bases between. The CDR3 is 13 residues long. The V gene's germline CDR1 is SGHTA and CDR2 FQGNSA. CDR3 residues: CASSPLSYNEQFF. Written as DNA, the CDR3 is TGTGCCAGCAGCCCCCTTTCCTACAATGAGCAGTTCTTC. Filled out from reference TRBV7-2 and TRBJ2-1, the complete variable domain reads GAGVSQSPSNKVTEKGKDVELRCDPISGHTALYWYRQSLGQGLEFLIYFQGNSAPDKSGLPSDRFSAERTGGSVSTLTIQRTQQEDSAVYLCASSPLSYNEQFFGPGTRLTVL.

The chain links TRBV28 to TRBJ1-1, with D possibly matching TRBD1 (6 bases). Germline V CDR1 and CDR2: MDHEN, SYDVKM. The CDR3 is 14 residues long. V lost 3 bases, J lost 2 bases, and 10 bases lay in between. This chain's CDR3 is CASSLSGANTEAFF. In nucleotides, the CDR3 is TGTGCCAGCAGTTTGTCAGGGGCCAACACTGAAGCTTTCTTT.

V usage is TRBV5-1 and J usage is TRBJ1-1; 8 bases align to TRBD1. V lost 1 base and J lost 1; bases outside the gene matches: 0. This CDR3 has 14 amino acids. Per the germline V gene, CDR1 is SGHRS and CDR2 is YFSETQ. DNA for the CDR3: TGCGCCAGCAGCTTGACAGGGGGGAACACTGAAGCTTTCTTT. Translating gives CASSLTGGNTEAFF.

The CDR3 region is CASSEREGIYGYTF. CDR3 DNA sequence: TGTGCCAGCAGTGAACGTGAGGGTATCTATGGCTACACCTTC. The V and J genes are TRBV6-1 and TRBJ1-2, with no clear D. CDR1 is MNHNS and CDR2 is SASEGT in the germline V gene. The V end was cut by 2 bases, the J end by 4 bases, with 11 bases between. This CDR3 has 14 amino acids.

The V and J genes are TRBV5-1 and TRBJ2-1; 11 bases map to TRBD2. The CDR3 totals 16 residues. J gave up 1 base and V 7 bases, and 7 bases lay outside the gene matches. In germline, CDR1 is SGHRS, CDR2 YFSETQ. CDR3 bases: TGCGCCAGCGGAAGACTAGCGGGGTCTTCCTACAATGAGCAGTTCTTC. Protein product: CASGRLAGSSYNEQFF.

The V and J genes are TRBV5-1 and TRBJ2-6; D is unresolved. The germline V gene has CDR1 SGHRS and CDR2 YFSETQ. This CDR3 comprises 15 residues. V lost 5 bases, J lost 2 bases, and 11 bases lay in between. The CDR3 DNA is TGCGCCAGCAGAACCCCGGGTACTGGGGCCAACGTCCTGACTTTC. Its translation: CASRTPGTGANVLTF.

This chain uses TRBV28 with TRBJ1-2; possibly TRBD1 for D (6 bases). This CDR3 contains 14 residues. The V gene lost 8 bases and the J gene lost 0 bases, with 13 bases spanning the gap. The V gene's germline CDR1 is MDHEN and CDR2 SYDVKM. The CDR3 protein is CASRRDTSNYGYTF. CDR3 bases: TGTGCCAGCCGAAGGGACACATCTAACTATGGCTACACCTTC.

The rearrangement links TRBV11-2 to TRBJ1-6; D uncertain. Germline-derived CDR1 and CDR2 are SGHAT and FQNNGV. V lost 3 bases and J 9 bases, leaving 15 bases between the germline ends. The length of the CDR3 is 15 residues. DNA of the CDR3: TGTGCCAGCAGCTTTAACGAGGGAGAGGGTTCACCCCTCCACTTT. It is translated as CASSFNEGEGSPLHF.

The V gene is TRBV6-6, the J gene TRBJ1-6, with D possibly matching TRBD1 (6 bases). This CDR3 has 15 amino acids. Germline values: CDR1 MNHNY, CDR2 SVGAGI (reference sequence). V was shortened by 5 bases and J by 5 bases, with 13 bases between the two germline ends. CDR3 bases: TGTGCCAGCAGTAAACAGGGTTTAGATAATTCACCCCTCCACTTT. Translation gives CASSKQGLDNSPLHF.

The chain uses TRBV11-3 and TRBJ2-7; maybe TRBD1 (5 bases). The length of the CDR3 is 11 residues. CDR1 SGHNT and CDR2 YENEEA come from the germline V gene. The V and J ends lost 1 base and 9 bases respectively, with 7 bases between them. CDR3 residues: CASSLGQTQYF. CDR3 nucleotides: TGTGCCAGCAGCTTAGGACAGACGCAGTACTTC.

The chain recombines TRBV28 with TRBJ2-3, with 14 bases aligning to TRBD2. The CDR3 extends over 20 amino acids. In germline, CDR1 is MDHEN, CDR2 SYDVKM. V lost 7 bases, J lost 1 base, and 16 bases stayed unmatched. The CDR3: CASIDAGLAGELSGTDTQYF. CDR3 nucleotide sequence: TGTGCCAGCATAGACGCGGGACTAGCGGGAGAGTTGTCTGGCACAGATACGCAGTATTTT.